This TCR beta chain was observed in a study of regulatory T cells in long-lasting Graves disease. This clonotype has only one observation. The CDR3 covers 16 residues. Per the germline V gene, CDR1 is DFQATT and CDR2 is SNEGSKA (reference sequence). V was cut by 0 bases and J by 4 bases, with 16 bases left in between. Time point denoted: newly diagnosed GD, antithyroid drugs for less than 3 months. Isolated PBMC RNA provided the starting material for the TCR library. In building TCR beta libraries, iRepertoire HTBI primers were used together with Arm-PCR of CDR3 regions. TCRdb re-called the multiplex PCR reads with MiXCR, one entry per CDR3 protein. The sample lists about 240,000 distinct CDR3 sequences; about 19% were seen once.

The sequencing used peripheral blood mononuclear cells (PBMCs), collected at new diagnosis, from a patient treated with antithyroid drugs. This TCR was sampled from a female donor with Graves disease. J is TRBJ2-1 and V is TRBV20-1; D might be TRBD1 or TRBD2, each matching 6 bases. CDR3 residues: CSARDLNRGQYNEQFF. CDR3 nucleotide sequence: TGCAGTGCTAGAGATTTGAACCGGGGGCAATACAATGAGCAGTTCTTC.